One sample yielded the 20 T cell receptor beta chains listed below, sequenced in a study of CD8 T cells in Susac syndrome. An input of 0.5 to 1 ug of RNA was subjected to reverse transcription using random hexamers. One entry per CDR3 protein results from TCRdb running MiXCR on the immunoSEQ multiplex PCR reads. The sample holds some 180,000 distinct CDR3 sequences; 85% to 95% are singletons and the top ten take 0.09% to 0.1%. Sequenced material: CD4+ T cells from PBMCs. Source of these receptors: a human donor with Susac syndrome.

The chain has TRBV11-2 and TRBJ1-2; TRBD1 aligns across 8 bases. Per germline, CDR1 SGHAT and CDR2 FQNNGV. The V and J ends lost 5 bases and 2 bases, in that order; junction bases with no gene match: 4. The CDR3 extends over 14 amino acids. This CDR3 reads CASSERTGNYGYTF. The CDR3 DNA sequence: TGTGCCAGCAGCGAGAGGACAGGGAACTATGGCTACACCTTC.

The chain uses TRBV5-1 and TRBJ1-5; D gene unclear. The V end lost 0 bases, the J end lost 5 bases, and 9 bases lay between the germline ends. In germline, CDR1 is SGHRS, CDR2 YFSETQ. The CDR3 covers 14 residues. CDR3: CASSLAGRDQPQHF. In DNA form, the CDR3 reads TGCGCCAGCAGCTTGGCCGGCCGGGATCAGCCCCAGCATTTT. The variable domain in full, completed from reference TRBV5-1 and TRBJ1-5, reads KAGVTQTPRYLIKTRGQQVTLSCSPISGHRSVSWYQQTPGQGLQFLFEYFSETQRNKGNFPGRFSGRQFSNSRSEMNVSTLELGDSALYLCASSLAGRDQPQHFGDGTRLSIL.

The DNA for the CDR3 is TGCAGCGTTAAGGACAGTCAAGAGACCCAGTACTTC. Amino acid sequence: CSVKDSQETQYF. The chain links TRBV29-1 to TRBJ2-5; TRBD1 is a possible D gene (6 bases). The V gene lost 5 bases and the J gene lost 2 bases, with 9 bases spanning the gap. Germline CDR1 and CDR2: SQVTM and ANQGSEA. The CDR3 runs to 12 residues.

The V and J genes are TRBV28 and TRBJ1-4; no clear D. Germline CDR1 and CDR2: MDHEN and SYDVKM. Trimming removed 6 bases at V and 8 bases at J, with 10 bases between. The CDR3 spans 12 residues. In DNA, the CDR3 is TGTGCCAGCAGATCCCCGGAGGAAAAACTGTTTTTT. It codes for CASRSPEEKLFF.

The V call is TRBV9, the J call TRBJ2-7, with D possibly TRBD2 on 7 matching bases. This CDR3 is 15 amino acids long. Germline V gene data show CDR1 as SGDLS and CDR2 as YYNGEE. Trimming took off 3 bases at V and 2 bases at J, with 15 bases between the two ends. CDR3 region: CASSAGGGLTYEQYF. The CDR3 nucleotides are TGTGCCAGCAGCGCAGGCGGGGGCTTAACCTACGAGCAGTACTTC.

V usage is TRBV7-2 and J usage is TRBJ2-2; D not certain. Between the trimmed V and J ends, which lost 3 bases and 0 bases, there was a span of 11 bases. From germline, CDR1 is SGHTA and CDR2 FQGNSA. CDR3 length: 16 residues. CDR3 residues: CASSLSTAANTGELFF. CDR3 DNA: TGTGCCAGCAGCTTGTCGACGGCCGCGAACACCGGGGAGCTGTTTTTT. Full variable domain (outside the CDR3, taken from reference TRBV7-2 and TRBJ2-2): GAGVSQSPSNKVTEKGKDVELRCDPISGHTALYWYRQSLGQGLEFLIYFQGNSAPDKSGLPSDRFSAERTGGSVSTLTIQRTQQEDSAVYLCASSLSTAANTGELFFGEGSRLTVL.

This chain connects TRBV3-1 to TRBJ1-6; TRBD1 matches at 8 bases. The V segment lost 2 bases and the J segment 8 bases; nucleotides outside the gene matches: 2. There are 14 residues in the CDR3. Germline CDR1 and CDR2: LGHDT and YNNKEL (reference sequence). The CDR3 here is CASSQRDRYSPLHF. The DNA of the CDR3 is TGTGCCAGCAGCCAACGGGACAGGTATTCACCCCTCCACTTT.

The chain couples TRBV6-1 to TRBJ2-6; 7 bases agree with TRBD1. The CDR3 extends over 16 amino acids. The V gene's germline CDR1 is MNHNS and CDR2 SASEGT. Trimming removed 6 bases from V and 0 bases from J; junction bases left unmatched: 5. The CDR3 sequence: CASSRDSLSGANVLTF. The CDR3, as DNA: TGTGCCAGCAGCAGGGACAGCCTCTCTGGGGCCAACGTCCTGACTTTC.

The chain carries TRBV20-1 and TRBJ2-4, with 16 bases lining up with TRBD2. Trimming at V came to 3 bases and at J to 1 base, leaving 9 bases not matched to a gene. This CDR3 has 19 amino acids. The germline CDR1 and CDR2 sequences are DFQATT and SNEGSKA (reference sequence). The CDR3, as DNA: TGCAGTGCTAGCCCCGGGACTAGCGGGAGGGCCGCGGCCAAAAACATTCAGTACTTC. It codes for CSASPGTSGRAAAKNIQYF.

The V and J genes are TRBV27 and TRBJ2-3; D is perhaps TRBD2 (6 bases). This CDR3 region has 15 residues. Trimming pared 3 bases from V and 5 bases from J, leaving 15 bases between. From germline, CDR1 is MNHEY and CDR2 SMNVEV (reference sequence). CDR3: CASSLDGGPGDTQYF. The DNA of the CDR3 is TGTGCCAGCAGTTTGGATGGAGGGCCGGGAGATACGCAGTATTTT.

V usage is TRBV14 and J usage is TRBJ2-1; 12 nucleotides agree with TRBD2. The germline V gene encodes CDR1 SGHDN and CDR2 FVKESK. The length of the CDR3 is 15 residues. After removal of 6 bases from V and 9 bases from J, the junction contained 9 bases not matched to a gene. The CDR3 spells CASSPRLAGEGEQFF. Here the CDR3 DNA reads TGTGCCAGCAGTCCCCGACTAGCGGGAGAAGGTGAGCAGTTCTTC.

The chain combines TRBV7-9 with TRBJ1-1; 9 nucleotides line up with TRBD1. V shed 1 base, J shed 4 bases, and the junction held 4 bases outside the gene matches. The germline V gene encodes CDR1 SEHNR and CDR2 FQNEAQ (reference sequence). The CDR3 is 15 residues long. The CDR3 reads CASSLVTGGRTEAFF. Here the CDR3 DNA reads TGTGCCAGCAGCTTAGTTACAGGGGGCCGCACTGAAGCTTTCTTT.

CDR3 sequence: CAWGWPLNTEAFF. CDR3 bases: TGTGCCTGGGGATGGCCACTTAACACTGAAGCTTTCTTT. V gene TRBV30 combines with J gene TRBJ1-1, with D uncertain. Trimming left V 5 bases short and J 2 bases short, with 12 bases between. Germline CDR1 and CDR2: GTSNPN and SVGIG (reference sequence). The CDR3 totals 13 residues.

The chain recombines TRBV12-3 or TRBV12-4 with TRBJ1-2, with 9 nucleotides matching TRBD1. This CDR3 has 14 amino acids. J lost 8 bases, V lost 6 bases, and 10 bases had no gene match. CDR3 loop: CASRYTGQGNGYTF. CDR3 DNA sequence: TGTGCCAGCAGATATACGGGACAGGGAAACGGCTACACCTTC.

This chain connects TRBV7-3 to TRBJ2-6, with D uncertain. V was cut by 2 bases and J by 0 bases, with 8 bases left in between. This CDR3 is built from 16 residues. Looked up from germline, CDR1 is SGHTA and CDR2 is FQGTGA. The CDR3, as DNA: TGTGCCAGCAGCTTATCGCCCTCCTCTGGGGCCAACGTCCTGACTTTC. The encoded protein is CASSLSPSSGANVLTF.

The rearrangement joins TRBV20-1 to TRBJ1-1; D not certain. Trimming pared 2 bases from V and 13 bases from J, leaving 20 bases between. Germline lookup yields CDR1 DFQATT and CDR2 SNEGSKA (reference sequence). The CDR3 runs to 13 residues. The chain's CDR3 is CSARQVGRWGGFF. DNA of the CDR3: TGCAGTGCTAGACAGGTGGGCCGGTGGGGTGGTTTCTTT.

The genes are TRBV5-1 and TRBJ2-7; the match to TRBD2 covers 14 bases. The CDR3 is made up of 16 amino acids. CDR1 and CDR2 from the germline V gene are SGHRS and YFSETQ. Germline trimming cut 4 bases from V and 2 bases from J; bases unmatched to any gene: 5. Here the CDR3 reads CASSPGLAGVAYEQYF. The CDR3 region has the DNA TGCGCCAGCAGCCCGGGACTAGCGGGAGTGGCCTACGAGCAGTACTTC.

This sequence joins TRBV19 and TRBJ1-3; no definite D call. The CDR3 runs 14 residues. Germline V CDR1 and CDR2: LNHDA, SQIVND (reference sequence). Trimming removed 10 bases from V and 2 bases from J, with 15 bases in between. CDR3 sequence: CATKTLGAGNTIYF. For the CDR3, the DNA is TGTGCCACAAAAACCCTGGGTGCTGGAAACACCATATATTTT.

This chain uses TRBV5-8 with TRBJ2-7, with TRBD1 matching 7 bases. V was pared by 3 bases and J by 6 bases, with 9 bases of the junction left unmatched. The CDR3 is 14 residues long. Germline values: CDR1 SGHTS, CDR2 YDEGEE. The DNA for the CDR3 is TGTGCCAGCAGCTATGGGGACAGTTGGGCCGAGCAGTACTTC. Its protein is CASSYGDSWAEQYF. The full variable domain, rest sourced from reference TRBV5-8 and TRBJ2-7, is EAGVTQSPTHLIKTRGQQATLRCSPISGHTSVYWYQQALGLGLQFLLWYDEGEERNRGNFPPRFSGRQFPNYSSELNVNALELEDSALYLCASSYGDSWAEQYFGPGTRLTVT.

The CDR3 nucleotides read TGCAGTGCTAGAGATGAGACAGGGAACAATGAGCAGTTCTTC. Protein sequence: CSARDETGNNEQFF. This rearrangement joins TRBV20-1 to TRBJ2-1, with TRBD1 matching over 7 bases. This CDR3 has 14 amino acids. The germline gives CDR1 DFQATT, CDR2 SNEGSKA (reference sequence). Unmatched junction bases numbered 4, after V lost 0 bases and J lost 5 bases.